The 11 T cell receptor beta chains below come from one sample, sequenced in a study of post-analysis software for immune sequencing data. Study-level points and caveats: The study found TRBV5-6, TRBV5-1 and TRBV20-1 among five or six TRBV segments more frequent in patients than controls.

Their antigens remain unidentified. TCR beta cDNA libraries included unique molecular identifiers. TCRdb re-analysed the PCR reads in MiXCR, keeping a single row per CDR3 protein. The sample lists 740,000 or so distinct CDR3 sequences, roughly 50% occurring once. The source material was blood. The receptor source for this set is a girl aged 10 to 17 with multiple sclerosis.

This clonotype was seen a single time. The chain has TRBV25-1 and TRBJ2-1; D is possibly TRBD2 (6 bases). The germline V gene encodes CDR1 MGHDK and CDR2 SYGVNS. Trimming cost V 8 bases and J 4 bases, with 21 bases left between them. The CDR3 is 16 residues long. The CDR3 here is CASDSAEGRRYNEQFF. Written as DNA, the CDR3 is TGTGCCAGCGACTCGGCGGAGGGAAGAAGGTACAATGAGCAGTTCTTC.

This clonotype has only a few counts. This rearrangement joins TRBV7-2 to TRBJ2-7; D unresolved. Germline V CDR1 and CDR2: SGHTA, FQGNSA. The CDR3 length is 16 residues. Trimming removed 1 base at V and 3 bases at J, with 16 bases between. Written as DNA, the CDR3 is TGTGCCAGCAGCTTAGAACCCTCGACCAGGAGCTACGAGCAGTACTTC. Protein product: CASSLEPSTRSYEQYF. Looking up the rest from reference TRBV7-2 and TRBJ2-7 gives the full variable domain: GAGVSQSPSNKVTEKGKDVELRCDPISGHTALYWYRQSLGQGLEFLIYFQGNSAPDKSGLPSDRFSAERTGGSVSTLTIQRTQQEDSAVYLCASSLEPSTRSYEQYFGPGTRLTVT.

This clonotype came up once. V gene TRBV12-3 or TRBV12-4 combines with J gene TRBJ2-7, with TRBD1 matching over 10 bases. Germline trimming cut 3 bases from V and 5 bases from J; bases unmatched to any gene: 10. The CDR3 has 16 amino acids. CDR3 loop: CASSLGRPGTGDEQYF. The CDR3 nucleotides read TGTGCCAGCAGTTTGGGTCGGCCGGGGACAGGGGACGAGCAGTACTTC.

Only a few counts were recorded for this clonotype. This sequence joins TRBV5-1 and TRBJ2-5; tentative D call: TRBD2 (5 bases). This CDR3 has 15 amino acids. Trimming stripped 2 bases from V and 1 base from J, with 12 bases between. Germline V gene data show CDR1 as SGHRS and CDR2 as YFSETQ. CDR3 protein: CASSFDLRVQETQYF. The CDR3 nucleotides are TGCGCCAGCAGCTTCGATTTGCGGGTCCAAGAGACCCAGTACTTC. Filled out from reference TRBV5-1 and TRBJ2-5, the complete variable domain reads KAGVTQTPRYLIKTRGQQVTLSCSPISGHRSVSWYQQTPGQGLQFLFEYFSETQRNKGNFPGRFSGRQFSNSRSEMNVSTLELGDSALYLCASSFDLRVQETQYFGPGTRLLVL.

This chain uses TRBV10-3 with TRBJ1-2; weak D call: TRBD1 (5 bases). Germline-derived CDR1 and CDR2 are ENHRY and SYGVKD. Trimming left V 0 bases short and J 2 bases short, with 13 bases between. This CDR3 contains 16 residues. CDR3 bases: TGTGCCATCAGTGAGTCGAATGGGGGATCCAACTATGGCTACACCTTC. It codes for CAISESNGGSNYGYTF.

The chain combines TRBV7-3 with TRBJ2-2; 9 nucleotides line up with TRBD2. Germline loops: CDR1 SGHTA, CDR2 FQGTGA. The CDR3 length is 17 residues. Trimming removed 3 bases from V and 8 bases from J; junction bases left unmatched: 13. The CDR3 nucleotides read TGTGCCAGCAGCTTGGACCGAGCGGGAGGCTCGGGTGGGGAGCTGTTTTTT. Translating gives CASSLDRAGGSGGELFF.

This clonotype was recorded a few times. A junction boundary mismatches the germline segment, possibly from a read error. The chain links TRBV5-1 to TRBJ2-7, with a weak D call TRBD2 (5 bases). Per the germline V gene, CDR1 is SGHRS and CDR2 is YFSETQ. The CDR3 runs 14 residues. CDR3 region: CASSLGGGVYEQYF. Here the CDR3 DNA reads TGTGCCAGCAGCTTAGGCGGAGGAGTGTACGAGCAGTACTTC.

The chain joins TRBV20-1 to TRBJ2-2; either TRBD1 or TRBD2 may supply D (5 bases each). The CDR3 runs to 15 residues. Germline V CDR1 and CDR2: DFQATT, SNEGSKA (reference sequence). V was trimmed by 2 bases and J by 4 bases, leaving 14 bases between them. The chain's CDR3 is CSARLLSGGTGELFF. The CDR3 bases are TGCAGTGCTAGACTTCTTAGTGGGGGCACCGGGGAGCTGTTTTTT.

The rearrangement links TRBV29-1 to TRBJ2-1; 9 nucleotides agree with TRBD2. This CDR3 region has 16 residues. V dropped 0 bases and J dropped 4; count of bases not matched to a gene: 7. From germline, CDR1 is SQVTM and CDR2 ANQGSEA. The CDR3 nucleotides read TGCAGCGTTGAAGATAAACGGACTAGCGCGTACAATGAGCAGTTCTTC. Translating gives CSVEDKRTSAYNEQFF.

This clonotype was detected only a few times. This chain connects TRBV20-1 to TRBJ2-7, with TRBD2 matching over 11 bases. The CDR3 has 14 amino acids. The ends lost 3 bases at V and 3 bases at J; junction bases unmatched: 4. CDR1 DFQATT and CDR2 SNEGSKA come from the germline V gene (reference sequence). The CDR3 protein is CSASRLAGSYEQYF. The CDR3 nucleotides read TGCAGTGCTAGCAGACTAGCGGGAAGCTACGAGCAGTACTTC.

CDR3 bases: TGTGCCAGCAGCTCGTCTCGGCTGGGGGGTTCCTACGAGCAGTACTTC. Encoded protein: CASSSSRLGGSYEQYF. The chain has TRBV7-9 and TRBJ2-7, with a weak D call TRBD2 (6 bases). The V end was cut by 4 bases, the J end by 1 base, with 17 bases between. The germline CDR1 and CDR2 sequences are SEHNR and FQNEAQ (reference sequence). This CDR3 is 16 amino acids long.